There are many counts of the clone carrying this T cell receptor beta chain. The sample comes from a study of CD8+CD57+ T cells in acquired aplastic anemia. Study information: Each DNA sample taken from sorted CD4+ and CD8+ cells came to about 3.4 ug on average.

The use of genomic DNA as template underpinned the TCR beta VDJ and CDR3 profiling. TCRdb fed the reads into MiXCR, producing one record per CDR3 protein. The table includes some 200,000 distinct CDR3 sequences, about half detected once. Patients who underwent sequencing had shown CD8+CD57+ cell expansion by flow cytometry. Germline CDR1 reads MNHNS; CDR2 reads SASEGT. With 4 bases removed from V and 1 base from J, the gap between germline ends came to 11 bases. The CDR3 consists of 14 residues. This receptor was identified in a human donor with aplastic anemia. Sequenced material: sorted CD4+, CD8+, or CD8+CD57+ T cells (not recorded which) from PBMCs. V is TRBV6-1 and J is TRBJ2-7, with D unclear. This CDR3 reads CASSGNSWSYEQYF. The CDR3 nucleotides are TGTGCCAGCAGTGGGAACAGTTGGTCCTACGAGCAGTACTTC.